This record looks at one TCR beta chain sequence and its context. Repertoires were generated with immunoSEQ multiplex PCR, while TCRdb's copy carries only in-frame clones and drops some. The sample consists of about 180,000 clones, 90% of them appearing once. The data derive from a study of T cell responses to AZD1222 COVID-19 vaccine. Trimming took 5 bases from V and 6 from J, leaving 20 bases between them. Germline CDR1 MDHEN, CDR2 SYDVKM. CDR3 length: 15 amino acids. The genes are TRBV28 and TRBJ2-7; a possible D gene is TRBD1 (9 bases). The receptor's source is an adult in good health. The sample was peripheral blood, taken on day 0 of AZD1222 vaccination. The CDR3 DNA is TGTGCCAGCAGTCCCGGGAGGGACAGGGTAGGCGAGCAGTACTTC. Encoded protein: CASSPGRDRVGEQYF.